This T cell receptor beta chain was documented in a study of Ad26.COV2.S vaccination and SARS-CoV-2 variants. The sample's treatment: some 19 received Ad26.COV2.S at low or high dose, single or two shots; roughly 5 received placebo; per-sample allocation not given. Sampling was done on day 63 after the first vaccine or placebo injection. This table comes from immunoSEQ multiplex PCR, and its TCRdb copy is limited to in-frame clones, with some not included. Among about 280,000 clones listed, about 87% were seen once. This TCR came from a person aged 18-65 years who received the Ad26.COV2.S COVID-19 vaccine or a placebo. The sample here was peripheral blood, taken in a trial of Ad26.COV2.S vaccine versus placebo.

The chain's CDR3 is CSALTNGEQYF. The CDR3 DNA reads TGCAGTGCCCTAACAAACGGGGAGCAGTACTTC. This chain links TRBV20-1 with TRBJ2-7; D is undetermined. V was pared by 6 bases and J by 7 bases, with 13 bases between. Germline V gene data show CDR1 as DFQATT and CDR2 as SNEGSKA (reference sequence). The CDR3 is made up of 11 amino acids.